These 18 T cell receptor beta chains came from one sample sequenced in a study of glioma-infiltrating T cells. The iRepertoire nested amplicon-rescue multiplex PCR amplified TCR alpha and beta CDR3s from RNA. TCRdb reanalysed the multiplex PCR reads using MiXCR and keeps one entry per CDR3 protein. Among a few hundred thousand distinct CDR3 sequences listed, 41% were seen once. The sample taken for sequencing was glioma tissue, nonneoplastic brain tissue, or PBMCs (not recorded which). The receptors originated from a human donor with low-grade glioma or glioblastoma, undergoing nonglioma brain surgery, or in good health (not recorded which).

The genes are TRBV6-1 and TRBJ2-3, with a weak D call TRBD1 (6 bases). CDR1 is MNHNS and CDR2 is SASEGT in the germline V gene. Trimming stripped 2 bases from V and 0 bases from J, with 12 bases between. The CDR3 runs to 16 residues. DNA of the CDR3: TGTGCCAGCAGTGAAATGGACAGTGCTAGCACAGATACGCAGTATTTT. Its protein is CASSEMDSASTDTQYF.

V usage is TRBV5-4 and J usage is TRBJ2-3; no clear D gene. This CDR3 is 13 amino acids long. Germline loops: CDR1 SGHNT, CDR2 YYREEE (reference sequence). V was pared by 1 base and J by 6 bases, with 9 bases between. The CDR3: CASSLPVPDTQYF. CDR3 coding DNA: TGTGCCAGCAGCTTGCCAGTCCCCGATACGCAGTATTTT.

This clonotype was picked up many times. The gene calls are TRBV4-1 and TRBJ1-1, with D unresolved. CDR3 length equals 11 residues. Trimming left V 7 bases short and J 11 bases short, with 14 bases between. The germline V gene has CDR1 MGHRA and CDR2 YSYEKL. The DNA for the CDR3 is TGCGCCAGCATCGGGCCCTTTGGTGCTTTCTTT. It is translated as CASIGPFGAFF.

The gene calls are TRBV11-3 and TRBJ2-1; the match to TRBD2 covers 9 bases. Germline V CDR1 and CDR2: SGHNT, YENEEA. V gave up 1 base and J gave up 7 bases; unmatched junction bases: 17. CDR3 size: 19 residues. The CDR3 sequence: CASSLVYSFVAGAGNEQFF. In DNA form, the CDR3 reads TGTGCCAGCAGCTTAGTCTACTCTTTCGTAGCGGGAGCCGGGAATGAGCAGTTCTTC.

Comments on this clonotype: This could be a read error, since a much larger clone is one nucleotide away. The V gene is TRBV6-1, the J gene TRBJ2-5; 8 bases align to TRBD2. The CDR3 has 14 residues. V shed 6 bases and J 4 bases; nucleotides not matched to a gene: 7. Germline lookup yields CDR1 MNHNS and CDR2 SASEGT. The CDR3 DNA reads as TGTGCCAGCAGCCAAAAAGCGGGAGTAGAGACCCAGTACTTC. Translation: CASSQKAGVETQYF.

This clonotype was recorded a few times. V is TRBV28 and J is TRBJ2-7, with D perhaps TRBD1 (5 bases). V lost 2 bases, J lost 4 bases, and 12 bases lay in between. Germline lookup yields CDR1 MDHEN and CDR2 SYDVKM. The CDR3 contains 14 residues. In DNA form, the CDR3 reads TGTGCCAGCAGTTTAATAGGGGATCCTTACGAGCAGTACTTC. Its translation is CASSLIGDPYEQYF.

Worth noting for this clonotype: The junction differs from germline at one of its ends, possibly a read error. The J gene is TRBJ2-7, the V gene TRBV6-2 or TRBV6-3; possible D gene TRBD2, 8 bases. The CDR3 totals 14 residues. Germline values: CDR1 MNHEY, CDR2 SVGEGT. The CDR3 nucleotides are TGTGCCAGCAGTTACCGGGACAGCGGGAGCGAGCAGTGCTTC. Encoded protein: CASSYRDSGSEQCF.

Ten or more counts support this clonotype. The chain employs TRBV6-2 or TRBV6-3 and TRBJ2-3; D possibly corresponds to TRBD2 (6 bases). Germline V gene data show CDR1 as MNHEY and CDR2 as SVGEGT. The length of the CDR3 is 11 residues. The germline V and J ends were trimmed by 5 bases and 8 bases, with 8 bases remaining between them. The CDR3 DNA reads TGTGCCAGCAGTCAGGGAGGTACGCAGTATTTT. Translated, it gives CASSQGGTQYF.

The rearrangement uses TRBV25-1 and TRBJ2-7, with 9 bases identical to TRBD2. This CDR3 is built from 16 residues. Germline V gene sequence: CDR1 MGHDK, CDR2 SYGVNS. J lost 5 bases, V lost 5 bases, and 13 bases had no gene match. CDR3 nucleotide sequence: TGTGCCAGCAGTCCCCACCCCCTAGCGGGAAGGAACGAGCAGTACTTC. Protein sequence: CASSPHPLAGRNEQYF.

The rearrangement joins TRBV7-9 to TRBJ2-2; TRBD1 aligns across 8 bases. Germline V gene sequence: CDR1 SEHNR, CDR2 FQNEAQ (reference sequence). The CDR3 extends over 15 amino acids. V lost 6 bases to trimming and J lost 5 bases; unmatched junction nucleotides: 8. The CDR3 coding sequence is TGTGCCAGCAGTACAGACAGGGGACGAACCGGGGAGCTGTTTTTT. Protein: CASSTDRGRTGELFF.

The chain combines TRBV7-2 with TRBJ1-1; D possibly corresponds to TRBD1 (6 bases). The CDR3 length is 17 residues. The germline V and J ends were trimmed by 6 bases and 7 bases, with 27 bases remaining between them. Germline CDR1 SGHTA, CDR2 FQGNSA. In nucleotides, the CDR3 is TGTGCCAGCAGGCAAGGGGGGGGCACTCAATTCAGTAGTGAAGCTTTCTTT. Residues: CASRQGGGTQFSSEAFF. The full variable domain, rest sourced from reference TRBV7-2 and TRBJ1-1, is GAGVSQSPSNKVTEKGKDVELRCDPISGHTALYWYRQSLGQGLEFLIYFQGNSAPDKSGLPSDRFSAERTGGSVSTLTIQRTQQEDSAVYLCASRQGGGTQFSSEAFFGQGTRLTVV.

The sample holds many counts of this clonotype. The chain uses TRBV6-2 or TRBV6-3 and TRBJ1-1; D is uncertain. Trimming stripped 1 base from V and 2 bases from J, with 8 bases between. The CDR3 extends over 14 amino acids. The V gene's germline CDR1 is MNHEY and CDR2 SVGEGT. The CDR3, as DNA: TGTGCCAGCAGTTACTTTCGGGTTAACACTGAAGCTTTCTTT. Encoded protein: CASSYFRVNTEAFF.

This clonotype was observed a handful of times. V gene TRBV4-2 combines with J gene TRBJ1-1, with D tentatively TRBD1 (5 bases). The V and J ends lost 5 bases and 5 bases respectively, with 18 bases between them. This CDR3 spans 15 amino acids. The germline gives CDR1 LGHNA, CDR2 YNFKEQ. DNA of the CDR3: TGTGCCAGCAGCTCCCCTGGCGGGGCGTGGACTGAAGCTTTCTTT. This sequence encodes CASSSPGGAWTEAFF.

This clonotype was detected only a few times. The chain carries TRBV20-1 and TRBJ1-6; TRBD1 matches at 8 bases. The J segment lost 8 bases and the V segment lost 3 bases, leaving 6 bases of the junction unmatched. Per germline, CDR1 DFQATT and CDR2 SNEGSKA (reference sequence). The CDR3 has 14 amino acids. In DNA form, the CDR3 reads TGCAGTGCTAGTACAGGGGGGATAGATTCACCCCTCCACTTT. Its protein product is CSASTGGIDSPLHF.

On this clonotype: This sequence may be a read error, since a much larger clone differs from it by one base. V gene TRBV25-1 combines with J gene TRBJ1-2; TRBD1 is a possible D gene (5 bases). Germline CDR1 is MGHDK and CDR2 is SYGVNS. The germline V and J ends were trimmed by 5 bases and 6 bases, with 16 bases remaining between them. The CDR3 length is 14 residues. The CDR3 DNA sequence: TGTGCCAGCAGTCAGCGGGGGATCTCCCATGGCTACACCTTC. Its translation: CASSQRGISHGYTF.

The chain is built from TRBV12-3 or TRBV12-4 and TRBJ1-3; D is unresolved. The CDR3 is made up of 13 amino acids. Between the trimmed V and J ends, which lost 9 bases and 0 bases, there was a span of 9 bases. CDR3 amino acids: CARPTSSGNTIYF. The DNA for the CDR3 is TGTGCCAGGCCGACAAGCTCTGGAAACACCATATATTTT.

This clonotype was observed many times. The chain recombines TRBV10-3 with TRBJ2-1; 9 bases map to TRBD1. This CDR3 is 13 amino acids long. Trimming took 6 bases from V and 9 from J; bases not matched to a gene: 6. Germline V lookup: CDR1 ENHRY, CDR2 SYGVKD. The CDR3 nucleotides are TGTGCCATCAGGGGGACAGGGTATGCTGAGCAGTTCTTC. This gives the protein CAIRGTGYAEQFF.

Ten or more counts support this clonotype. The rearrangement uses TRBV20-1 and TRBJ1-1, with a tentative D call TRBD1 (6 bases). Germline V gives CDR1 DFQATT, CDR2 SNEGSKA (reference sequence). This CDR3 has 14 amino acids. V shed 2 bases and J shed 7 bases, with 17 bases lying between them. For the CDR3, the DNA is TGCAGTGCTAGATCACTACAGGGATCGAGTGAAGCTTTCTTT. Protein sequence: CSARSLQGSSEAFF.